The sequence of this TCR beta chain was determined in a study of yellow fever vaccine responses in identical twins. One entry per CDR3 protein results from TCRdb running MiXCR on the RT-PCR reads. The sample has under 4,000 distinct CDR3 sequences; about 79% are singletons. General study results and limits: Twins reportedly showed a vaccine T cell response that seemed partly convergent and partly personalized.

With respect to this clonotype: As yet, its antigen is unknown. The junction does not match germline at one end; this may be a read error.

This specimen consisted of T cells from blood (PBMCs), unsorted or a sorted subset (not recorded which), obtained before or after yellow fever vaccination (not recorded which). The receptor comes from a woman aged 18 to 35 who received the yellow fever vaccine.

Written as DNA, the CDR3 is TGTGCCAGCAGCCCGGACTCCTACGATGAGCAGTTCTTC. It specifies CASSPDSYDEQFF. The chain combines TRBV5-4 with TRBJ2-1; tentative D call: TRBD2 (5 bases). Germline V gene lookup returns CDR1 SGHNT and CDR2 YYREEE (reference sequence). The CDR3 covers 13 residues.